Included here is one T cell receptor (beta chain) sequence, with context. Measured with immunoSEQ multiplex PCR; TCRdb has only the in-frame clones, and not every one. The sample gives about 70,000 clones, roughly 96% of which show up once; approximately 0.21% is in the top ten. CDR3 size: 16 residues. V dropped 0 bases and J dropped 4; count of bases not matched to a gene: 4. Germline V gene sequence: CDR1 SGHRS, CDR2 YFSETQ. The sample is drawn from a study of technical replicates of blood from a handful of donors. The sample consisted of T cells isolated from PBMCs. This chain links TRBV5-1 with TRBJ2-2, with 9 bases lining up with TRBD2. This receptor was obtained from a human donor in good health. CDR3 sequence: CASSLVAGVVTGELFF. CDR3 nucleotide sequence: TGCGCCAGCAGCTTGGTAGCGGGAGTTGTCACCGGGGAGCTGTTTTTT.